A single sample is the source of the 29 T cell receptor beta chains below, sequenced in a study of monozygotic twins with inflammatory bowel disease. TCRdb reprocessed the 5' RACE reads and stores each CDR3 protein as one record, lacking DNA. The sample table sets out approximately 40,000 distinct CDR3 sequences. The specimen sequenced was blood. These receptors all stem from a human donor with ulcerative colitis or Crohn's disease, or a healthy co-twin of an affected twin (not recorded which).

The chain carries TRBV5-1 and TRBJ1-6. CDR1 SGHRS and CDR2 YFSETQ come from the germline V gene. The CDR3 runs to 16 residues. The CDR3: CASSLESSPYNSPLHF.

The chain couples TRBV4-2 to TRBJ2-7; TCRdb designates TRBD2, a call that cannot be tested without DNA. The CDR3 is 16 residues long. The germline gives CDR1 LGHNA, CDR2 YNFKEQ. CDR3 amino acids: CASSPSTSGAHYEQYF.

The chain recombines TRBV10-1 with TRBJ2-2. The CDR3 extends over 12 amino acids. From germline, CDR1 is WNHNN and CDR2 SYGVQD (reference sequence). CDR3 sequence reads: CASSENTGELFF.

The rearrangement uses TRBV10-1 and TRBJ2-2. The germline CDR1 and CDR2 sequences are WNHNN and SYGVQD (reference sequence). The CDR3 is made up of 13 amino acids. The CDR3: CASSDSNTGELFF.

This chain joins TRBV5-1 and TRBJ2-1; checking the TCRdb D call of TRBD1 is not possible without DNA. Germline CDR1 is SGHRS and CDR2 is YFSETQ. The CDR3 has 16 amino acids. The chain's CDR3 is CASSSSRAGGHNEQFF.

CDR3 in amino acids: CASTNHGSRRQFF. V and J are TRBV6-5 and TRBJ2-1; TCRdb outputs TRBD1, but without DNA this stays unchecked. Looked up from germline, CDR1 is MNHEY and CDR2 is SVGAGI. The length of the CDR3 is 13 residues.

The genes are TRBV10-3 and TRBJ2-2; lacking DNA, the TRBD1 call made by TCRdb goes unchecked. Germline CDR1 reads ENHRY; CDR2 reads SYGVKD. The CDR3 is 15 residues long. The CDR3: CAIREQGAHTGELFF.

This chain uses TRBV7-6 with TRBJ2-6. In germline, CDR1 is SGHVS, CDR2 FNYEAQ. The CDR3 is 15 residues long. CDR3 loop: CASSLAGSGANVLTF.

The genes are TRBV2 and TRBJ1-1. Germline-derived CDR1 and CDR2 are SNHLY and FYNNEI. The CDR3 covers 13 residues. This chain's CDR3 is CASSEQTLTIAFF.

The chain combines TRBV6-1 with TRBJ1-1. CDR1 and CDR2 from the germline V gene are MNHNS and SASEGT. The length of the CDR3 is 11 residues. The CDR3 loop reads CASSESLIPFF.

The chain is built from TRBV28 and TRBJ1-2. In germline, CDR1 is MDHEN, CDR2 SYDVKM. This CDR3 spans 13 amino acids. The CDR3 sequence is CASSLKPNYGYTF.

The V and J genes are TRBV7-3 and TRBJ1-1. Germline CDR1 reads SGHTA; CDR2 reads FQGTGA. There are 13 residues in the CDR3. CDR3 amino acids: CASSSGRLSEAFF. Filled out from reference TRBV7-3 and TRBJ1-1, the complete variable domain reads GAGVSQTPSNKVTEKGKYVELRCDPISGHTALYWYRQSLGQGPEFLIYFQGTGAADDSGLPNDRFFAVRPEGSVSTLKIQRTERGDSAVYLCASSSGRLSEAFFGQGTRLTVV.

This chain connects TRBV27 to TRBJ2-6. This CDR3 comprises 17 residues. Germline CDR1 MNHEY, CDR2 SMNVEV (reference sequence). CDR3 residues: CASSRVGQISGANVLTF.

This chain's CDR3 is CASSQVYRGTEAFF. The gene calls are TRBV4-3 and TRBJ1-1; TCRdb's assignment of TRBD1 cannot be checked, as there is no DNA. The germline gives CDR1 LGHNA, CDR2 YSLEER. The CDR3 has 14 amino acids.

V usage is TRBV5-1 and J usage is TRBJ1-4. The CDR3 spans 17 residues. Germline V CDR1 and CDR2: SGHRS, YFSETQ. CDR3 amino acids: CASSYSPLRDTNEKLFF. The variable domain in full, with the rest retrieved from reference TRBV5-1 and TRBJ1-4, is KAGVTQTPRYLIKTRGQQVTLSCSPISGHRSVSWYQQTPGQGLQFLFEYFSETQRNKGNFPGRFSGRQFSNSRSEMNVSTLELGDSALYLCASSYSPLRDTNEKLFFGSGTQLSVL.

The rearrangement joins TRBV5-1 to TRBJ2-3. From germline, CDR1 is SGHRS and CDR2 YFSETQ. The CDR3 contains 15 residues. CDR3 region: CASSPARLITDTQYF.

The V call is TRBV7-9, the J call TRBJ2-5. CDR3 length: 12 amino acids. Germline CDR1 is SEHNR and CDR2 is FQNEAQ (reference sequence). The CDR3 spells CASSSEKETQYF.

The chain employs TRBV28 and TRBJ1-5; there is no DNA to check the TCRdb D call of TRBD1. Germline loops: CDR1 MDHEN, CDR2 SYDVKM. The CDR3 consists of 12 residues. CDR3 loop: CASSQGNQPQHF.

The chain links TRBV30 to TRBJ1-5. Per the germline V gene, CDR1 is GTSNPN and CDR2 is SVGIG (reference sequence). The CDR3 has 14 amino acids. The CDR3: CAWSVQGSNQPQHF.

The chain employs TRBV3-1 and TRBJ2-5; TCRdb's D call of TRBD1 is untestable without DNA. Looked up from germline, CDR1 is LGHDT and CDR2 is YNNKEL (reference sequence). This CDR3 has 17 amino acids. CDR3 loop: CASSSPGQGYQGETQYF.

This rearrangement joins TRBV5-1 to TRBJ1-2; TCRdb proposes TRBD1, but this gene call is untestable without DNA. Germline loops: CDR1 SGHRS, CDR2 YFSETQ. This CDR3 comprises 12 residues. The CDR3 loop reads CASSGTFYGYTF.

V and J are TRBV28 and TRBJ2-1; no DNA is available, so the TRBD2 call from TCRdb remains unchecked. CDR1 and CDR2 from the germline V gene are MDHEN and SYDVKM. The CDR3 length is 16 residues. The CDR3 reads CASSIRTSGPYNEQFF.

This chain connects TRBV4-1 to TRBJ2-2; TCRdb proposes TRBD1, but this gene call is untestable without DNA. Germline CDR1 is MGHRA and CDR2 is YSYEKL. This CDR3 has 15 amino acids. CDR3: CASSQLHRGTGELFF.

V is TRBV7-9 and J is TRBJ2-3; TCRdb picks TRBD1, but there is no DNA to check that call. The CDR3 consists of 13 residues. CDR1 SEHNR and CDR2 FQNEAQ come from the germline V gene (reference sequence). The CDR3 sequence is CASSPWGWDTQYF.

The V gene is TRBV28, the J gene TRBJ1-1. The CDR3 runs 15 residues. CDR1 MDHEN and CDR2 SYDVKM come from the germline V gene. Here the CDR3 reads CASSAAAGLNTEAFF.

The chain has TRBV6-5 and TRBJ2-2; the D gene TCRdb calls, TRBD1, cannot be checked with no DNA. The length of the CDR3 is 15 residues. Per the germline V gene, CDR1 is MNHEY and CDR2 is SVGAGI. The CDR3 sequence is CASSYSGGNTGELFF.

The CDR3 region is CASSLDSRINEQFF. The chain carries TRBV5-1 and TRBJ2-1. The length of the CDR3 is 14 residues. Germline values: CDR1 SGHRS, CDR2 YFSETQ.

The V and J genes are TRBV20-1 and TRBJ2-7; with no DNA, the TCRdb D assignment of TRBD2 cannot be verified. Germline lookup yields CDR1 DFQATT and CDR2 SNEGSKA (reference sequence). The CDR3 covers 13 residues. The CDR3 sequence: CSASLAGTYEQYF.

The rearrangement joins TRBV12-3 or TRBV12-4 to TRBJ2-5. The length of the CDR3 is 13 residues. CDR3 protein: CASSFGEGETQYF.